One and the same sample provided the 7 T cell receptor beta chains below, sequenced in a study of blood T cell repertoires in COVID-19. Assay used: immunoSEQ multiplex PCR; TCRdb lists only in-frame clones, some missing. The sample records some 340,000 clones, around 83% being singletons. Material for sequencing was peripheral blood. The receptor set was obtained from a man aged 25 to 40 with active or convalescent COVID-19.

The chain joins TRBV7-6 to TRBJ2-5; 12 bases align to TRBD2. Germline-derived CDR1 and CDR2 are SGHVS and FNYEAQ. The CDR3 has 15 amino acids. With V trimmed by 1 base and J by 4 bases, 1 base remained unmatched. CDR3 in amino acids: CASSLVLAGGETQYF. The DNA for the CDR3 is TGTGCCAGCAGCTTAGTACTAGCGGGAGGAGAGACCCAGTACTTC. Using reference TRBV7-6 and TRBJ2-5 for the parts outside the CDR3, the full variable domain is GAGVSQSPRYKVTKRGQDVALRCDPISGHVSLYWYRQALGQGPEFLTYFNYEAQQDKSGLPNDRFSAERPEGSISTLTIQRTEQRDSAMYRCASSLVLAGGETQYFGPGTRLLVL.

The rearrangement links TRBV30 to TRBJ2-7; 12 bases match TRBD1. V lost 0 bases and J lost 4; bases outside the gene matches: 4. From germline, CDR1 is GTSNPN and CDR2 SVGIG (reference sequence). The CDR3 extends over 15 amino acids. The CDR3 DNA reads as TGTGCCTGGAGTGTTGGGGGACAGGGGGCGTACGAGCAGTACTTC. Protein: CAWSVGGQGAYEQYF. The complete variable domain, with remaining parts taken from reference TRBV30 and TRBJ2-7, reads SQTIHQWPATLVQPVGSPLSLECTVEGTSNPNLYWYRQAAGRGLQLLFYSVGIGQISSEVPQNLSASRPQDRQFILSSKKLLLSDSGFYLCAWSVGGQGAYEQYFGPGTRLTVT.

This sequence joins TRBV5-4 and TRBJ2-7; D is undetermined. Trimming removed 0 bases at V and 2 bases at J, with 9 bases between. Germline V gene data show CDR1 as SGHNT and CDR2 as YYREEE (reference sequence). The CDR3 covers 14 residues. The CDR3 here is CASSLEYGPYEQYF. CDR3 in DNA: TGTGCCAGCAGCTTGGAGTATGGGCCCTACGAGCAGTACTTC.

The V gene is TRBV19, the J gene TRBJ2-1; D is perhaps TRBD2 (6 bases). Per the germline V gene, CDR1 is LNHDA and CDR2 is SQIVND (reference sequence). This CDR3 has 13 residues. The V end was cut by 1 base, the J end by 10 bases, with 11 bases between. In DNA form, the CDR3 reads TGTGCCAGTAGTATAGCGACTGGGGGGGAGCAGTTCTTC. It translates to CASSIATGGEQFF.

The chain couples TRBV30 to TRBJ2-7, with unresolved D. The CDR3 covers 12 residues. The germline CDR1 and CDR2 sequences are GTSNPN and SVGIG (reference sequence). The V end lost 1 base, the J end lost 6 bases, and 10 bases lay between the germline ends. CDR3 sequence: CAWSGSTGEQYF. DNA for the CDR3: TGTGCCTGGAGTGGGAGTACGGGCGAGCAGTACTTC. The full variable domain, rest sourced from reference TRBV30 and TRBJ2-7, is SQTIHQWPATLVQPVGSPLSLECTVEGTSNPNLYWYRQAAGRGLQLLFYSVGIGQISSEVPQNLSASRPQDRQFILSSKKLLLSDSGFYLCAWSGSTGEQYFGPGTRLTVT.

The J gene is TRBJ1-4, the V gene TRBV7-6; perhaps TRBD1 as D (5 bases). Germline CDR1 and CDR2: SGHVS and FNYEAQ. V was clipped by 6 bases and J by 0 bases, with 14 bases between them. The CDR3 has 16 amino acids. CDR3: CASSRVQEATNEKLFF. The CDR3 nucleotides are TGTGCCAGCAGTCGAGTACAGGAAGCAACTAATGAAAAACTGTTTTTT.

The V call is TRBV28, the J call TRBJ2-7; no definite D call. The V and J ends lost 3 bases and 4 bases respectively, with 7 bases between them. The CDR3 spans 12 residues. Looked up from germline, CDR1 is MDHEN and CDR2 is SYDVKM. The CDR3 loop is CASSFIGYEQYF. The CDR3 region has the DNA TGTGCCAGCAGTTTCATCGGGTACGAGCAGTACTTC.